This T cell receptor beta chain emerged from a study of blood T cell repertoires in COVID-19. V lost 0 bases, J lost 4 bases, and 3 bases stayed unmatched. The CDR3 runs 14 residues. Germline V CDR1 and CDR2: SGHNT, YYREEE (reference sequence). Clones were read by immunoSEQ multiplex PCR, and TCRdb kept only the in-frame ones, dropping some. The data show some 250,000 clones, about 89% seen once. This sequence joins TRBV5-4 and TRBJ2-7; 8 bases are a match to TRBD2. Sequenced material: PBMCs or T cells enriched from blood (not recorded which). The TCR comes from a man aged 40-50 years who had recovered from COVID-19. CDR3 nucleotide sequence: TGTGCCAGCAGCTTGGCGGGAGGGCGTTACGAGCAGTACTTC. Translation: CASSLAGGRYEQYF. The full variable domain, rest sourced from reference TRBV5-4 and TRBJ2-7, is ETGVTQSPTHLIKTRGQQVTLRCSSQSGHNTVSWYQQALGQGPQFIFQYYREEENGRGNFPPRFSGLQFPNYSSELNVNALELDDSALYLCASSLAGGRYEQYFGPGTRLTVT.